These 2 T cell receptor beta chains originate from one sample sequenced in a study of T cells after yellow fever vaccination. In TCRdb, the 5' RACE reads were re-called with MiXCR into one record per CDR3 protein. The table shows about 340,000 distinct CDR3 sequences, with about 4% occurring only once. The input for sequencing was PBMCs, taken 5 days after the yellow fever booster vaccination. These receptors originate from a man in his late teens or twenties who received the YFV17D yellow fever vaccine.

The V and J genes are TRBV5-4 and TRBJ1-2; unclear D gene. The germline gives CDR1 SGHNT, CDR2 YYREEE (reference sequence). This CDR3 is built from 12 residues. Trimming left V 2 bases short and J 4 bases short, with 6 bases between. This chain's CDR3 is CASSLNTYGYTF. CDR3 DNA sequence: TGTGCCAGCAGCTTAAACACCTATGGCTACACCTTC.

The chain couples TRBV27 to TRBJ1-5, with a tentative D call TRBD1 (5 bases). Trimming cost V 4 bases and J 3 bases, with 13 bases left between them. The CDR3 length is 15 residues. In germline, CDR1 is MNHEY, CDR2 SMNVEV (reference sequence). The CDR3 is CASSWGSGPNQPQHF. CDR3 nucleotides: TGTGCCAGCAGTTGGGGCAGCGGGCCCAATCAGCCCCAGCATTTT.